This T cell receptor beta chain stems from a study of control samples from healthy donors and cancer patients. There are 14 residues in the CDR3. V lost 2 bases and J lost 0, with 8 bases in between. Germline V gene sequence: CDR1 SGHRS, CDR2 YFSETQ. This table comes from immunoSEQ multiplex PCR, and its TCRdb copy is limited to in-frame clones, with some not included. The data contain about 150,000 clones, just over 85% of them singletons. V gene TRBV5-1 combines with J gene TRBJ1-1; D unclear. The sample consisted of blood. The clonotype originates from a man aged 18 to 29 in good health. The CDR3 sequence: CASSFNDLNTEAFF. The CDR3 nucleotides read TGCGCCAGCAGCTTTAACGATTTGAACACTGAAGCTTTCTTT.